This entry lists 15 T cell receptor beta chains sequenced from one sample in a study of blood T cells in healthy people across ages. Together with a sample-barcoded 5' primer, a J-beta primer mix was included in a second PCR lasting roughly 6 to 12 cycles. A single record per CDR3 protein comes from TCRdb applying MiXCR to the 5' RACE reads. Among approximately 580,000 distinct CDR3 sequences listed, around 24% were seen once. The data also belong to a second study, concerning T cells of mothers and their children.

The sample was blood. The receptors were sampled from a boy between 5 and 17 years old in good health.

The chain has TRBV4-3 and TRBJ1-5; tentative D call: TRBD1 (5 bases). The CDR3 totals 15 residues. The germline CDR1 and CDR2 sequences are LGHNA and YSLEER. V lost 0 bases, J lost 7 bases, and 13 bases lay in between. The CDR3 region has the DNA TGCGCCAGCAGCCAAGATTTACGGGGCAGCCAGCCCCAGCATTTT. Translation gives CASSQDLRGSQPQHF.

This clonotype was counted only a few times. The chain combines TRBV28 with TRBJ2-3, with no clear D. Germline CDR1 MDHEN, CDR2 SYDVKM. The CDR3 spans 11 residues. V lost 8 bases and J 5 bases, leaving 8 bases between the germline ends. This CDR3 is CASGLLDTQYF. The CDR3 nucleotides are TGTGCCAGCGGATTGCTAGATACGCAGTATTTT.

This clonotype was seen a handful of times. This chain joins TRBV4-1 and TRBJ1-5; 7 bases align to TRBD1. The length of the CDR3 is 15 residues. Germline lookup yields CDR1 MGHRA and CDR2 YSYEKL. The trim removed 4 bases at V and 1 base at J, leaving 4 bases unmatched. CDR3 amino acids: CASSPNRGSNQPQHF. For the CDR3, the DNA is TGCGCCAGCAGCCCAAACAGGGGAAGCAATCAGCCCCAGCATTTT.

The rearrangement links TRBV29-1 to TRBJ2-3, with D perhaps being TRBD1 or TRBD2 (7 bases each). Germline V CDR1 and CDR2: SQVTM, ANQGSEA. The germline V and J ends were trimmed by 3 bases and 3 bases, with 16 bases remaining between them. The CDR3 totals 15 residues. CDR3 sequence: CSVDGRQGGTDTQYF. The CDR3 bases are TGCAGCGTTGACGGACGACAGGGAGGGACAGATACGCAGTATTTT.

This chain links TRBV3-1 with TRBJ1-5; D possibly corresponds to TRBD1 (6 bases). Germline assignment: CDR1 LGHDT and CDR2 YNNKEL (reference sequence). CDR3 length: 13 amino acids. V was trimmed by 4 bases and J by 6 bases, leaving 10 bases between them. CDR3 region: CASSPGEGQPQHF. DNA for the CDR3: TGTGCCAGCAGCCCAGGGGAGGGTCAGCCCCAGCATTTT.

Ten or more counts support this clonotype. The CDR3 region is CASSLGGWGYEQYF. CDR3 sequence (DNA): TGCGCCAGCAGCTTGGGGGGTTGGGGCTACGAGCAGTACTTC. The V gene is TRBV5-1, the J gene TRBJ2-7; D unclear. Germline V lookup: CDR1 SGHRS, CDR2 YFSETQ. Trimming left V 0 bases short and J 3 bases short, with 10 bases between. CDR3 size: 14 residues.

The V gene is TRBV18, the J gene TRBJ2-7; 10 bases map to TRBD2. Trimming took 6 bases from V and 3 from J; bases not matched to a gene: 17. The CDR3 is made up of 18 amino acids. Germline V CDR1 and CDR2: KGHSH, LQKENI. CDR3 in DNA: TGTGCCAGCTCCACGATGGATAGCGGGGGGCTAGGGGTCTACGAGCAGTACTTC. It codes for CASSTMDSGGLGVYEQYF. Supplemented by reference TRBV18 and TRBJ2-7, the full variable domain reads NAGVMQNPRHLVRRRGQEARLRCSPMKGHSHVYWYRQLPEEGLKFMVYLQKENIIDESGMPKERFSAEFPKEGPSILRIQQVVRGDSAAYFCASSTMDSGGLGVYEQYFGPGTRLTVT.

This clonotype was found a few times. V is TRBV5-1 and J is TRBJ2-1, with TRBD2 as a possible D gene (5 bases). V lost 1 base, J lost 4 bases, and 9 bases lay in between. Germline assignment: CDR1 SGHRS and CDR2 YFSETQ. The CDR3 spans 14 residues. The CDR3 spells CASSLPAVYNEQFF. CDR3 nucleotides: TGCGCCAGCAGCTTGCCAGCGGTTTACAATGAGCAGTTCTTC. The full variable domain, in which reference TRBV5-1 and TRBJ2-1 provide the parts outside the CDR3, is KAGVTQTPRYLIKTRGQQVTLSCSPISGHRSVSWYQQTPGQGLQFLFEYFSETQRNKGNFPGRFSGRQFSNSRSEMNVSTLELGDSALYLCASSLPAVYNEQFFGPGTRLTVL.

This clonotype came up a few times. J is TRBJ1-2 and V is TRBV6-5, with TRBD1 as a possible D gene (6 bases). This CDR3 comprises 15 residues. The V and J ends lost 4 bases and 3 bases respectively, with 15 bases between them. Germline V CDR1 and CDR2: MNHEY, SVGAGI. In nucleotides, the CDR3 is TGTGCCAGCAGTTCGCGGGGGCTCACCTACTATGGCTACACCTTC. Protein: CASSSRGLTYYGYTF.

V gene TRBV6-1 combines with J gene TRBJ1-2, with 9 bases that match TRBD1. The germline V gene encodes CDR1 MNHNS and CDR2 SASEGT. Trimming at V came to 5 bases and at J to 4 bases, leaving 14 bases not matched to a gene. The CDR3 runs 17 residues. As DNA, the CDR3 is TGTGCCAGCAGTCGCCGAGAAATGGGACAGGGAGGCTATGGCTACACCTTC. It encodes CASSRREMGQGGYGYTF.

This clonotype turned up a few times. J is TRBJ1-1 and V is TRBV7-3; D remains unclear. The V end was cut by 2 bases, the J end by 1 base, with 5 bases between. Germline-derived CDR1 and CDR2 are SGHTA and FQGTGA. CDR3 length: 13 residues. CDR3 in amino acids: CASSLHANTEAFF. The DNA for the CDR3 is TGTGCCAGCAGCTTACACGCGAACACTGAAGCTTTCTTT.

The rearrangement joins TRBV20-1 to TRBJ2-5; D call uncertain. The V and J ends lost 5 bases and 5 bases respectively, with 12 bases between them. Germline V lookup: CDR1 DFQATT, CDR2 SNEGSKA (reference sequence). The CDR3 is 12 residues long. As DNA, the CDR3 is TGCAGTGCTCCGGTGGCAGCGGAGACCCAGTACTTC. Translation gives CSAPVAAETQYF.

This clonotype was detected a few times. The chain carries TRBV4-1 and TRBJ1-2; maybe TRBD1 (6 bases). There are 13 residues in the CDR3. Deletions cut 1 base from V and 8 bases from J, with 11 bases between. Germline V gives CDR1 MGHRA, CDR2 YSYEKL. CDR3 sequence: CASSQVGGQGYTF. Here the CDR3 DNA reads TGCGCCAGCAGCCAAGTAGGGGGTCAAGGCTACACCTTC.

This clonotype was found many times. The V gene is TRBV5-1, the J gene TRBJ2-3; 8 bases fit TRBD2. Germline-derived CDR1 and CDR2 are SGHRS and YFSETQ. The CDR3 has 17 amino acids. After removal of 1 base from V and 6 bases from J, the junction contained 13 bases not matched to a gene. Here the CDR3 DNA reads TGCGCCAGCAGCTTGTACGGTAGCGGGGCCCGGGGGGATACGCAGTATTTT. It specifies CASSLYGSGARGDTQYF.

The J gene is TRBJ2-5, the V gene TRBV13; perhaps TRBD2 as D (5 bases). Deletions cut 4 bases from V and 4 bases from J, with 10 bases between. This CDR3 has 13 residues. Germline-derived CDR1 and CDR2 are PRHDT and FYEKMQ (reference sequence). The CDR3 sequence is CASSSYSGETQYF. The CDR3 DNA reads as TGTGCCAGCAGCTCCTACAGCGGAGAGACCCAGTACTTC.